The T cell receptor beta chain described here comes from a study of T cell responses to AZD1222 COVID-19 vaccine. CDR3 size: 15 residues. Unmatched junction bases numbered 13, after V lost 9 bases and J lost 5 bases. Germline V gene lookup returns CDR1 LNHDA and CDR2 SQIVND (reference sequence). Study outcomes and limitations: Distributed over spike, vaccine-associated CD4 TCRs predominated at 160-218 and 743-854. None of the repertoires were sampled until the peak T cell response had passed. Seropositive status at baseline applied to only five to seven AZD1222 recipients. White British people made up most donors, females outnumbered males, and clonal diversity was possibly underestimated.

TCRdb's table, derived via immunoSEQ multiplex PCR, lists solely in-frame clones and lacks some. This sample yields roughly 120,000 clones, of which roughly nine tenths are seen a single time; 2.4% belongs to the top ten. On this clone: Its antigen is unknown.

V is TRBV19 and J is TRBJ1-5; 7 bases are a match to TRBD1. The sequence derives from an adult in good health. Sequencing was performed on peripheral blood, taken on day 0 of AZD1222 vaccination. The CDR3 loop reads CASGGAGGKDQPQHF. In DNA form, the CDR3 reads TGTGCCAGCGGTGGGGCAGGGGGGAAGGATCAGCCCCAGCATTTT.